Presented here are 26 T cell receptor beta chains from one specimen sequenced in a study of response to subunit inactivated influenza vaccine. TCRdb re-derived calls from the RT-PCR reads in MiXCR, one entry per CDR3 protein. The sample records approximately 730,000 distinct CDR3 sequences, approximately 15% being singletons. Sequencing used PBMCs from blood, obtained around two weeks before vaccination. The receptors were gathered from a man aged 50-59 years who received an inactivated influenza vaccine.

This clonotype was recorded a few times. This chain joins TRBV12-3 or TRBV12-4 and TRBJ1-6; D is perhaps TRBD1 (6 bases). The CDR3 length is 15 residues. V lost 7 bases and J lost 3, with 13 bases in between. The CDR3 DNA reads as TGTGCCAGCACAACCGGGGGCCTCTATAATTCACCCCTCCACTTT. Encoded protein: CASTTGGLYNSPLHF.

This clonotype showed up just a few times. The J gene is TRBJ1-6, the V gene TRBV10-3, with D maybe TRBD1 (5 bases). CDR3 length: 16 residues. Germline CDR1 and CDR2: ENHRY and SYGVKD. Trimming pared 0 bases from V and 7 bases from J, leaving 13 bases between. Here the CDR3 reads CAISESIGTDNSPLHF. The DNA for the CDR3 is TGTGCCATCAGTGAGTCGATTGGGACGGACAATTCACCCCTCCACTTT.

This clonotype was counted ten times or more. The chain is built from TRBV19 and TRBJ2-5, with D perhaps matching TRBD1 (5 bases). Trimming removed 9 bases at V and 7 bases at J, with 18 bases between. Germline V CDR1 and CDR2: LNHDA, SQIVND (reference sequence). The CDR3 contains 13 residues. Here the CDR3 reads CASLDRTSGTQYF. CDR3 in DNA: TGTGCCAGCCTCGACAGAACGTCGGGGACCCAGTACTTC.

The sample holds a few counts of this clonotype. V gene TRBV18 combines with J gene TRBJ1-5; D uncertain. From germline, CDR1 is KGHSH and CDR2 LQKENI. V was clipped by 2 bases and J by 6 bases, with 17 bases between them. The CDR3 has 16 residues. For the CDR3, the DNA is TGTGCCAGCTCACCAAACCAGAGTCTCTCCAGTCAGCCCCAGCATTTT. Protein product: CASSPNQSLSSQPQHF.

This clonotype was seen more than once but under ten times. This rearrangement joins TRBV3-1 to TRBJ2-7; either TRBD1 or TRBD2 may supply D (5 bases each). The CDR3 spans 14 residues. V lost 7 bases to trimming and J lost 2 bases, with 15 bases between them. The germline V gene has CDR1 LGHDT and CDR2 YNNKEL (reference sequence). CDR3 loop: CASTKSGAPYEQYF. The CDR3 coding sequence is TGTGCCAGCACCAAATCCGGGGCCCCCTACGAGCAGTACTTC.

The V and J genes are TRBV24-1 and TRBJ2-2, with no clear D. V lost 0 bases and J 1 base, leaving 5 bases between the germline ends. The length of the CDR3 is 15 residues. The germline V gene encodes CDR1 KGHDR and CDR2 SFDVKD. CDR3 protein: CATSDLSQNTGELFF. CDR3 coding DNA: TGTGCCACCAGTGATTTGAGTCAGAACACCGGGGAGCTGTTTTTT.

This clonotype has more than one count but fewer than ten. The V gene is TRBV9, the J gene TRBJ2-5; TRBD1 might be the D (5 bases). Germline V gene lookup returns CDR1 SGDLS and CDR2 YYNGEE. CDR3 length: 16 amino acids. The germline V and J ends were trimmed by 1 base and 3 bases, with 16 bases remaining between them. The CDR3 spells CASSVMGSGAEETQYF. CDR3 sequence (DNA): TGTGCCAGCAGCGTAATGGGCAGTGGGGCTGAAGAGACCCAGTACTTC.

In its sample, this clonotype was seen a few times. The chain joins TRBV6-1 to TRBJ2-3; D possibly matches TRBD1 or TRBD2 (5 bases each). Trimming cost V 9 bases and J 5 bases, with 15 bases left between them. CDR3 length: 13 amino acids. In germline, CDR1 is MNHNS, CDR2 SASEGT. As DNA, the CDR3 is TGTGCCAGTGGGGACCAGGCGCGAGATACGCAGTATTTT. Translated: CASGDQARDTQYF.

The table lists this clonotype with a few counts. The chain joins TRBV29-1 to TRBJ1-1; D is unclear. The V and J ends lost 5 bases and 0 bases respectively, with 7 bases between them. The CDR3 contains 12 residues. The germline V gene has CDR1 SQVTM and CDR2 ANQGSEA. The CDR3 DNA reads TGCAGCGTTACGCCGTTGAACACTGAAGCTTTCTTT. Translation: CSVTPLNTEAFF.

This clonotype showed up just a few times. The chain combines TRBV7-2 with TRBJ1-1, with TRBD1 matching over 9 bases. Germline V lookup: CDR1 SGHTA, CDR2 FQGNSA. With 3 bases clipped from V and 4 bases from J, the junction kept 6 bases outside the gene matches. The CDR3 extends over 15 amino acids. CDR3 region: CASSLHLTGGTEAFF. CDR3 DNA: TGTGCCAGCAGCTTGCATCTGACAGGGGGCACTGAAGCTTTCTTT.

This chain connects TRBV29-1 to TRBJ2-4, with D perhaps matching TRBD1 (6 bases). Germline CDR1 SQVTM, CDR2 ANQGSEA. There are 14 residues in the CDR3. Trimming took off 2 bases at V and 1 base at J, with 9 bases between the two ends. DNA of the CDR3: TGCAGCGTTGAAACAGGGTTGGCCAAAAACATTCAGTACTTC. Translated: CSVETGLAKNIQYF.

This clonotype turned up a few times. The chain joins TRBV12-3 or TRBV12-4 to TRBJ2-7; TRBD2 aligns across 7 bases. CDR3 length equals 16 residues. After removal of 6 bases from V and 2 bases from J, the junction contained 13 bases not matched to a gene. The CDR3 here is CASRHTRGDAPYEQYF. The CDR3 nucleotides are TGTGCCAGCAGACACACCCGGGGGGATGCCCCCTACGAGCAGTACTTC.

This clonotype occurred a few times. This sequence joins TRBV28 and TRBJ2-6; 7 nucleotides agree with TRBD1. The CDR3 is made up of 21 amino acids. Germline CDR1 reads MDHEN; CDR2 reads SYDVKM. J lost 0 bases, V lost 3 bases, and 17 bases had no gene match. The DNA of the CDR3 is TGTGCCAGCAGTTTTTCAGGGGGTTCAGCTATTGAAAGCTCTGGGGCCAACGTCCTGACTTTC. This sequence encodes CASSFSGGSAIESSGANVLTF.

This clonotype was counted a few times. The chain joins TRBV2 to TRBJ2-1; 11 bases are a match to TRBD2. The CDR3 covers 16 residues. CDR1 and CDR2 (germline): SNHLY, FYNNEI. After removal of 4 bases from V and 2 bases from J, the junction contained 4 bases not matched to a gene. CDR3 in amino acids: CASSGGTSGTYNEQFF. CDR3 nucleotides: TGTGCCAGCAGTGGGGGGACTAGCGGAACCTACAATGAGCAGTTCTTC. Combining the CDR3 with reference TRBV2 and TRBJ2-1 gives the whole variable domain EPEVTQTPSHQVTQMGQEVILRCVPISNHLYFYWYRQILGQKVEFLVSFYNNEISEKSEIFDDQFSVERPDGSNFTLKIRSTKLEDSAMYFCASSGGTSGTYNEQFFGPGTRLTVL.

The chain links TRBV4-2 to TRBJ2-7; 13 bases agree with TRBD2. After removal of 0 bases from V and 7 bases from J, the junction contained 9 bases not matched to a gene. Germline CDR1 LGHNA, CDR2 YNFKEQ. The CDR3 runs 17 residues. The CDR3, as DNA: TGTGCCAGCAGCCAAGATCCCGGGACTAGCGGGGTGGGGGAGCAGTACTTC. Its translation is CASSQDPGTSGVGEQYF.

The chain employs TRBV12-3 or TRBV12-4 and TRBJ1-6; tentative D call: TRBD1 (6 bases). This CDR3 is 15 amino acids long. Trimming took off 6 bases at V and 7 bases at J, with 16 bases between the two ends. CDR3 in DNA: TGTGCCAGCAGCCCCGCCTGGGGGGGCAATTCACCCCTCCACTTT. Translated: CASSPAWGGNSPLHF.

This clonotype was seen a few times. The chain recombines TRBV2 with TRBJ2-1; TRBD2 might be the D (7 bases). The CDR3 loop spans 16 amino acids. CDR1 and CDR2 (germline): SNHLY, FYNNEI. Trimming shortened V by 9 bases and J by 0 bases, and 18 bases separated the two germline ends. This CDR3 is CASRPGGGSSYNEQFF. The CDR3 region has the DNA TGTGCCAGTCGCCCCGGGGGCGGGAGCTCCTACAATGAGCAGTTCTTC. Looking up the rest from reference TRBV2 and TRBJ2-1 gives the full variable domain: EPEVTQTPSHQVTQMGQEVILRCVPISNHLYFYWYRQILGQKVEFLVSFYNNEISEKSEIFDDQFSVERPDGSNFTLKIRSTKLEDSAMYFCASRPGGGSSYNEQFFGPGTRLTVL.

This clonotype was detected a few times. V gene TRBV20-1 combines with J gene TRBJ1-4; 7 bases line up with TRBD1. Germline loops: CDR1 DFQATT, CDR2 SNEGSKA (reference sequence). The CDR3 runs to 16 residues. Trimming cost V 1 base and J 7 bases; bases outside gene matches: 12. The CDR3: CSARAVDRVEPEKLFF. For the CDR3, the DNA is TGCAGTGCTAGAGCGGTTGACAGGGTGGAACCTGAAAAACTGTTTTTT.

In this sample, this clonotype turned up a few times. The chain carries TRBV5-1 and TRBJ2-7; D gene unclear. The CDR3 has 15 amino acids. Germline V CDR1 and CDR2: SGHRS, YFSETQ. Deletions cut 4 bases from V and 3 bases from J, with 17 bases between. Here the CDR3 reads CASSPGTHISYEQYF. The DNA of the CDR3 is TGCGCCAGCAGCCCTGGTACCCATATTAGCTACGAGCAGTACTTC.

The rearrangement uses TRBV5-1 and TRBJ2-1; the D gene is possibly TRBD1 (6 bases). The CDR3 covers 15 residues. The V end lost 0 bases, the J end lost 3 bases, and 10 bases lay between the germline ends. CDR1 and CDR2 (germline): SGHRS, YFSETQ. The CDR3 DNA is TGCGCCAGCAGCTTGGGAGGACAGAACTACAATGAGCAGTTCTTC. Residues: CASSLGGQNYNEQFF.

This clonotype appeared many times. The gene calls are TRBV27 and TRBJ2-7; perhaps TRBD1 as D (5 bases). V lost 5 bases, J lost 6 bases, and 14 bases lay in between. Germline V gene data show CDR1 as MNHEY and CDR2 as SMNVEV (reference sequence). The CDR3 loop spans 13 amino acids. CDR3 amino acids: CASSVSRVFEQYF. For the CDR3, the DNA is TGTGCCAGCAGTGTCAGCAGGGTTTTCGAGCAGTACTTC.

This clonotype was detected only a few times. The chain links TRBV27 to TRBJ2-2; 8 bases fit TRBD1. CDR1 is MNHEY, CDR2 SMNVEV, per germline (reference sequence). CDR3 length equals 17 residues. V shed 8 bases and J 7 bases; nucleotides not matched to a gene: 18. DNA of the CDR3: TGTGCCAGCGGATATTTCCTAGGCAGGGGGCTGGACGGGGAGCTGTTTTTT. Protein product: CASGYFLGRGLDGELFF.

The V gene is TRBV12-3 or TRBV12-4, the J gene TRBJ2-3; D remains ambiguous. The CDR3 totals 16 residues. Trimming shortened V by 3 bases and J by 1 base, and 14 bases separated the two germline ends. The CDR3 nucleotides read TGTGCCAGCAGTTTCCCAGCGCTCGGAGGCACAGATACGCAGTATTTT. Encoded protein: CASSFPALGGTDTQYF.

The rearrangement uses TRBV19 and TRBJ1-1, with D hard to call. V was pared by 4 bases and J by 0 bases, with 6 bases between. The CDR3 covers 13 residues. The V gene's germline CDR1 is LNHDA and CDR2 SQIVND (reference sequence). DNA of the CDR3: TGTGCCAGTAGTAGTCAGCTGAACACTGAAGCTTTCTTT. Translation gives CASSSQLNTEAFF. Drawing the rest from reference TRBV19 and TRBJ1-1, the complete variable domain is DGGITQSPKYLFRKEGQNVTLSCEQNLNHDAMYWYRQDPGQGLRLIYYSQIVNDFQKGDIAEGYSVSREKKESFPLTVTSAQKNPTAFYLCASSSQLNTEAFFGQGTRLTVV.

This clonotype was seen ten or more times. The rearrangement joins TRBV5-1 to TRBJ2-3; D is possibly TRBD2 (5 bases). Germline CDR1 and CDR2: SGHRS and YFSETQ. Deletions cut 3 bases from V and 0 bases from J, with 11 bases between. CDR3 length: 15 amino acids. CDR3 amino acids: CASSSIAYSTDTQYF. The CDR3 region has the DNA TGCGCCAGCAGCTCCATAGCGTACAGCACAGATACGCAGTATTTT.

The chain has TRBV5-1 and TRBJ2-1; 7 bases are shared with TRBD2. The V gene end was trimmed by 1 base and the J gene end by 6 bases; junction bases not matched to a gene: 16. The CDR3 totals 18 residues. CDR1 and CDR2 (germline): SGHRS, YFSETQ. CDR3 nucleotides: TGCGCCAGCAGCTTGCCTCGGGTTCGGCGGGAGATAGGCAATGAGCAGTTCTTC. It yields the protein CASSLPRVRREIGNEQFF. Variable domain in full (rest from reference TRBV5-1 and TRBJ2-1): KAGVTQTPRYLIKTRGQQVTLSCSPISGHRSVSWYQQTPGQGLQFLFEYFSETQRNKGNFPGRFSGRQFSNSRSEMNVSTLELGDSALYLCASSLPRVRREIGNEQFFGPGTRLTVL.